A selection of T cell receptor beta chains follows, all from one sample in a study of cytomegalovirus exposure and HLA in healthy donors. Here immunoSEQ multiplex PCR was the method, and the copy in TCRdb shows in-frame clones only, minus some. The data contain over 250,000 clones, around 85% of them seen just once; the ten biggest clones take up about 1%. Sequencing used PBMCs. The receptor set was obtained from a woman aged 18-29 years in good health and CMV-seronegative. Each CDR3 is given with its conserved first and last residue. D genes are given only for firm matches. Size tells how often a clone was seen (once, few, many) or the class of an expanded clone, and some rows leave it out.

>TRBD1|TRBJ1-6|-|TRBV27
TGTGCCAGCAGTACCCCCTTGGGACAGAGCTCCTATAATTCACCCCTCCACTTT
CASSTPLGQSSYNSPLHF
>-|TRBJ1-1|-|TRBV4-1
TGCGCCAGCAGCCCCCGGGCCTGGGGGGAGCCTGAAGCTTTCTTT
CASSPRAWGEPEAFF
>-|TRBJ1-1|-|TRBV27
TGTGCCAGCAGTTCCACGGCGGGGAAAGCTTTCTTT
CASSSTAGKAFF
>TRBD2|TRBJ2-6|-|TRBV7-2
TGTGCCAGCAGGGCCATGGGAGGGCGACCCTCTGGGGCCAACGTCCTGACTTTC
CASRAMGGRPSGANVLTF
>-|TRBJ2-7|-|TRBV6-1
TGTGCCAGCAGTAACCCTGCAGGTTCCTCCTACGAGCAGTACTTC
CASSNPAGSSYEQYF
>TRBD2|TRBJ2-5|-|TRBV18
TGTGCCAGCTCACCACCGATGCTAGCGGGAAAAGAGACCCAGTACTTC
CASSPPMLAGKETQYF
>-|TRBJ2-3|-|TRBV5-1
TGCGCCAGCAGCTTGGCTCGCACAGATACGCAGTATTTT
CASSLARTDTQYF
>-|TRBJ2-3|-|TRBV30
TGTGCCTGGAGTGTTGGGCAGAGAGATACGCAGTATTTT
CAWSVGQRDTQYF
>-|TRBJ2-7|-|TRBV4-2
TGTGCCAGCAGCCACCAGACAGCCGAGGTCTCCTACGAGCAGTACTTC
CASSHQTAEVSYEQYF
>-|TRBJ2-3|-|TRBV5-6
TGTGCCAGCAGCCCCAGGGGTTGGGATACGCAGTATTTT
CASSPRGWDTQYF
>-|TRBJ2-7|-|TRBV27
TGTGCCAGCAGTTTAAACTTCGGAGGAAACGAGCAGTACTTC
CASSLNFGGNEQYF
>-|TRBJ2-6|once|TRBV19
TGTGCCAGTACCTGGAGTCGCTCTGGGGCCAACGTCCTGACTTTC
CASTWSRSGANVLTF
>-|TRBJ2-7|-|TRBV7-2
TGTGCCAGCAGCCCCGGACTTAACTACGAGCAGTACTTC
CASSPGLNYEQYF
>-|TRBJ2-7|-|TRBV19
TGTGCCAGTAGGGCTCCCACCTCCACGGACAGTCTCCACGAGCAGTACTTC
CASRAPTSTDSLHEQYF
>TRBD1|TRBJ1-2|few|TRBV29-1
TGCAGCGTTGAAGATGACAGGGGGCTCTATGGCTACACCTTC
CSVEDDRGLYGYTF
>-|TRBJ1-2|-|TRBV5-1
TGCGCCAGCAGTGTGGCGGCGAGTAACTATGGCTACACCTTC
CASSVAASNYGYTF
>-|TRBJ1-5|-|TRBV6-1
TGTGCCAGCAGTGAAGGGGCGCTGTTCAATCAGCCCCAGCATTTT
CASSEGALFNQPQHF
>TRBD1|TRBJ1-4|-|TRBV5-1
TGCGCCAGCAGCTTTGGACAGGGAGACGAAAAACTGTTTTTT
CASSFGQGDEKLFF
>TRBD1|TRBJ2-7|-|TRBV5-1
TGCGCCAGCAGCCGGGCAGGGGGCTACGAGCAGTACTTC
CASSRAGGYEQYF
>TRBD1|TRBJ2-3|-|TRBV4-1
TGCGCCAGCAGCCACCGGGACAGGGACGCAGATACGCAGTATTTT
CASSHRDRDADTQYF
>-|TRBJ1-2|-|TRBV28
TGTGCCAGCAGTGCGACAGTAGACTATGGCTACACCTTC
CASSATVDYGYTF
>TRBD2|TRBJ2-3|-|TRBV30
TGTGCCTGGAGTTCCGGCGGGAGAAGCACAGATACGCAGTATTTT
CAWSSGGRSTDTQYF